The clone carrying this T cell receptor beta chain occurred many times. Its cognate antigen is unknown. The data are from a study of neurological immune-mediated disorders. Broader study findings: According to phylogenetic grouping, one related-CDR3 cluster, a possible signature, contained the repertoires of 18 of 34 multiple sclerosis patients. Private repertoires in all groups were suggested by the finding that expanded clones across subjects shared no CDR3 amino acid sequences. The greatest TCR clonal expansion appeared in HTLV-1-associated myelopathy and the smallest, falling below healthy controls, in multiple sclerosis.

The V gene lost 5 bases and the J gene lost 8 bases, with 6 bases spanning the gap. The CDR3 sequence is 9 residues long. Germline lookup yields CDR1 DFQATT and CDR2 SNEGSKA (reference sequence). Synthesis of cDNA was accomplished via 5'RACE employing 10-nucleotide random UMIs. TCRdb redid the calling of the 5' RACE reads with MiXCR, one entry per CDR3 protein. The sample has tens of thousands of distinct CDR3 sequences, 3.5% to 5.5% seen once. The sequencing sample was made of PBMCs. V usage is TRBV20-1 and J usage is TRBJ1-2; D is ambiguous. The sequence derives from a man aged 25 to 40 with multiple sclerosis. The CDR3 DNA follows: TGCAGTGCTGAGGACGGCTACACCTTC. Translating gives CSAEDGYTF.